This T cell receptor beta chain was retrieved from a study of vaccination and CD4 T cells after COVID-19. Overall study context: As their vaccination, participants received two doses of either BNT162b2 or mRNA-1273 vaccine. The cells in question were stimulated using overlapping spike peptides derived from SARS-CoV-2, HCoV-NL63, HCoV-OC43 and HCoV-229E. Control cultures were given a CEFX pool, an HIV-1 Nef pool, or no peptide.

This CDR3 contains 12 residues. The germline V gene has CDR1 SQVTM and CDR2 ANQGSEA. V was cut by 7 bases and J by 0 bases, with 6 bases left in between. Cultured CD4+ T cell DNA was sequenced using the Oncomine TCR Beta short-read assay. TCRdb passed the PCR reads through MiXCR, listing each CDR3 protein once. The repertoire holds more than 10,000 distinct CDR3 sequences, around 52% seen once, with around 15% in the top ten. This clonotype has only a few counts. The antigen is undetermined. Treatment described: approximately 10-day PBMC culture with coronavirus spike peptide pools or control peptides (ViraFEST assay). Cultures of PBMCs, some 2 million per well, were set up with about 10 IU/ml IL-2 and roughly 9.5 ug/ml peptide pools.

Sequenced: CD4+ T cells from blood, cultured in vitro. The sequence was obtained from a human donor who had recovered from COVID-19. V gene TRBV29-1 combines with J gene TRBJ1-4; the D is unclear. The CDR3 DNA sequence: TGCAGCGGGGGAACAACTAATGAAAAACTGTTTTTT. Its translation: CSGGTTNEKLFF.